This TCR beta chain was identified during a study of T cell responses to AZD1222 COVID-19 vaccine. The length of the CDR3 is 18 residues. V shed 2 bases and J shed 5 bases, with 24 bases lying between them. The study, taken as a whole, reports: No day 14 peak samples; only post-peak repertoires were characterized.

For this clone: The antigen is not known.

Some clones are missing from TCRdb's copy, which holds only in-frame ones; the method was immunoSEQ multiplex PCR. In the table there are approximately 96,000 clones, about 86% of which are singletons. The receptor comes from an adult who received the AZD1222 COVID-19 vaccine. This chain connects TRBV23-1 to TRBJ1-2, with D possibly being TRBD1 (5 bases). TRBV23-1 is recorded as an ORF, its role being uncertain. This sample comprised peripheral blood, obtained 28 days after the second AZD1222 dose. CDR3 region: CASSQHEVGRGEDYGYTF. The CDR3 nucleotides read TGCGCCAGCAGTCAACACGAAGTAGGGCGGGGCGAGGATTATGGCTACACCTTC.